This T cell receptor beta chain was profiled in a study of T cells in Graves' hyperthyroidism and ophthalmopathy. Study-level background: Specimen type is peripheral blood, collected at initial diagnosis prior to any treatment. The study's findings and limits: A median roughly 6.6 months before onset, the model predicted ophthalmopathy.

Amplified regions were TCR beta CDR3 sequences from RNA transcripts. With the HTBI primer set, the TCR CDR3 went through a first round of RT-PCR. TCRdb called the multiplex PCR reads again in MiXCR, with one record for every CDR3 protein. The sample contains 530,000 or so distinct CDR3 sequences, around 22% of which appear only once. In germline, CDR1 is SGHVS, CDR2 FNYEAQ. This CDR3 is built from 14 residues. V shed 4 bases and J 6 bases; nucleotides not matched to a gene: 8. This clonotype showed up just a few times. Its antigen is still unknown. V and J are TRBV7-6 and TRBJ2-7, with TRBD1 matching 8 bases. Sequenced material: blood. The receptor was derived from a woman aged 25 to 39 with Graves' ophthalmopathy. The CDR3 nucleotides are TGTGCCAGCAGCTCCGGACAGGGTATGGGCGAGCAGTACTTC. Translation: CASSSGQGMGEQYF.